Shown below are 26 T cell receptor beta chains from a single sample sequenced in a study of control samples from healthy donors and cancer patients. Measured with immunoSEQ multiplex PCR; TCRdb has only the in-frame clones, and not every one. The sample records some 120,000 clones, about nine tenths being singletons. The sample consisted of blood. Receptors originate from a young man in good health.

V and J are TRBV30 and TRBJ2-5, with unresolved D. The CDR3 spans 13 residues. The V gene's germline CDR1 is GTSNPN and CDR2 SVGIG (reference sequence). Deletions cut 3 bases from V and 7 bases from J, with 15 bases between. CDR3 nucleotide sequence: TGTGCCTGGAGCCTTTGGGCTGATGGGACCCAGTACTTC. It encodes CAWSLWADGTQYF. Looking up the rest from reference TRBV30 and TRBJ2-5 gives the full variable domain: SQTIHQWPATLVQPVGSPLSLECTVEGTSNPNLYWYRQAAGRGLQLLFYSVGIGQISSEVPQNLSASRPQDRQFILSSKKLLLSDSGFYLCAWSLWADGTQYFGPGTRLLVL.

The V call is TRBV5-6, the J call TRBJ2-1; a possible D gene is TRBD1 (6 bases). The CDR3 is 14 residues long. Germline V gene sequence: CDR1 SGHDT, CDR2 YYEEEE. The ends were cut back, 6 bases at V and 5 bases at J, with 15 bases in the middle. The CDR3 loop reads CASTETTGNNEQFF. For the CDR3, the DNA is TGTGCCAGCACGGAAACTACAGGGAACAATGAGCAGTTCTTC. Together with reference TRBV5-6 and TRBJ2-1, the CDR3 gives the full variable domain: DAGVTQSPTHLIKTRGQQVTLRCSPKSGHDTVSWYQQALGQGPQFIFQYYEEEERQRGNFPDRFSGHQFPNYSSELNVNALLLGDSALYLCASTETTGNNEQFFGPGTRLTVL.

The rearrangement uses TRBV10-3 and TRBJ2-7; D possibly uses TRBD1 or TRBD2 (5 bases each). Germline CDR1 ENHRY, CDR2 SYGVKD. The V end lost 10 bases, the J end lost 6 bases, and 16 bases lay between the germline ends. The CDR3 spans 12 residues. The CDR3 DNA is TGTGCCACGAAGGGGACCCTCGGCGAGCAGTACTTC. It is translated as CATKGTLGEQYF.

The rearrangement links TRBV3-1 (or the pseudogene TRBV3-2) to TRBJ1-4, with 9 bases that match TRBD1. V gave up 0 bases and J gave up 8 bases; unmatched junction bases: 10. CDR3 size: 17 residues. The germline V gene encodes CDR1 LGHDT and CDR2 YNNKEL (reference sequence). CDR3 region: CASSQERTGVVREKLFF. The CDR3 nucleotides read TGTGCCAGCAGCCAAGAGAGGACAGGGGTCGTGAGGGAAAAACTGTTTTTT.

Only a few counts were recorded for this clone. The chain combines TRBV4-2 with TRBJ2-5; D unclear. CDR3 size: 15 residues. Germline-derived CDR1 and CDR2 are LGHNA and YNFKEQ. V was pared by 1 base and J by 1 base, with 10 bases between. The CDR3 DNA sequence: TGTGCCAGCAGCCAAGCTCTGGGGTTCCAAGAGACCCAGTACTTC. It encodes CASSQALGFQETQYF.

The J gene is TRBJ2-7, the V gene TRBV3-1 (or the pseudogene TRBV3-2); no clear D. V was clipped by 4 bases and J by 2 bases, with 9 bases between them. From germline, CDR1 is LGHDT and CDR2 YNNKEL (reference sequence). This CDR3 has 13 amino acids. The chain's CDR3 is CASSPQWAYEQYF. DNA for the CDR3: TGTGCCAGCAGCCCACAGTGGGCCTACGAGCAGTACTTC.

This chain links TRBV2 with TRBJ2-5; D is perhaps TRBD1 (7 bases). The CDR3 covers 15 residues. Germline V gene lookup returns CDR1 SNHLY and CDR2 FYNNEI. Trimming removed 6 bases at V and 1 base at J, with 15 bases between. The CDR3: CASSEAQGGQETQYF. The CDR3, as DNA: TGTGCCAGCAGCGAGGCTCAGGGGGGCCAAGAGACCCAGTACTTC.

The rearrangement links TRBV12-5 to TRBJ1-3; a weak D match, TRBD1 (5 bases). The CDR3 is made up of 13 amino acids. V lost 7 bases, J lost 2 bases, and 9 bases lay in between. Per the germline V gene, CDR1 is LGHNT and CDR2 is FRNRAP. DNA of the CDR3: TGTGCTAGTGCCGGGGGGGCTGGAAACACCATATATTTT. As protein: CASAGGAGNTIYF.

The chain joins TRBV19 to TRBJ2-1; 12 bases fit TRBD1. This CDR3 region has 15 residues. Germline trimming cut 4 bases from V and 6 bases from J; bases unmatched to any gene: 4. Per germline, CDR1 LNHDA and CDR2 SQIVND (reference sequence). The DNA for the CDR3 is TGTGCCAGTAGTACGGGACAGGGGGCGCCCAATGAGCAGTTCTTC. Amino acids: CASSTGQGAPNEQFF.

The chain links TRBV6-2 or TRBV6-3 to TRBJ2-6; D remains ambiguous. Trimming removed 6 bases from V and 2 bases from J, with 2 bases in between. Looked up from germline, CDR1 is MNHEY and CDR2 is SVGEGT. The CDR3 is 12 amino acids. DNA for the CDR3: TGTGCCAGCAGCCCTGGGGCCAACGTCCTGACTTTC. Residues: CASSPGANVLTF.

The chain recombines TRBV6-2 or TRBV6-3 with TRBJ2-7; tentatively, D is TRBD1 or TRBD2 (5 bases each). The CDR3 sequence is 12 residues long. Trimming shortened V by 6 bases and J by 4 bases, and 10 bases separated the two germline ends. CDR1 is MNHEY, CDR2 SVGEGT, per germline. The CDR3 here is CASSKGRYEQYV. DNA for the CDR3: TGTGCCAGCAGCAAGGGACGATACGAGCAGTACGTC.

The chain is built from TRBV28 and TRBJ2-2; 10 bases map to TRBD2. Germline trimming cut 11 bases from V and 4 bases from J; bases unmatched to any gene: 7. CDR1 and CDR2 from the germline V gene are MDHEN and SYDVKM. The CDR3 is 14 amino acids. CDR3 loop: CAVPSGGRTGELFF. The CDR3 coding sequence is TGTGCCGTACCTAGCGGGGGTCGCACCGGGGAGCTGTTTTTT.

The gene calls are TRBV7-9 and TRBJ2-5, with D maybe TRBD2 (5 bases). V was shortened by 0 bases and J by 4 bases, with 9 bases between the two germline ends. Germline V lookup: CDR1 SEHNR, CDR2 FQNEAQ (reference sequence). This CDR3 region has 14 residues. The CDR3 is CASSLASGRETQYF. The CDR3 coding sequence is TGTGCCAGCAGCTTAGCGTCGGGAAGAGAGACCCAGTACTTC.

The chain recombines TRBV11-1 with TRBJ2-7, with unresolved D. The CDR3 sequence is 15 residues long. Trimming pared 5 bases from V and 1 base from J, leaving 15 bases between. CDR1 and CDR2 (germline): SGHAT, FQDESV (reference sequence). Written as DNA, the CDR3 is TGTGCCAGCAGCCACGGACGGTATACTTCCTACGAGCAGTACGTC. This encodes CASSHGRYTSYEQYV.

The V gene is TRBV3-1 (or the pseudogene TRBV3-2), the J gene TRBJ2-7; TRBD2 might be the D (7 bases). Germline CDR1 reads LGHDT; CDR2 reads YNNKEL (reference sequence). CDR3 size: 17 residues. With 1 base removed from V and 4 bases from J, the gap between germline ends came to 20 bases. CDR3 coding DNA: TGTGCCAGCAGCCAAGTAGGTTCGGCGGGGGCGCCATACGAGCAGTACTTC. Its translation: CASSQVGSAGAPYEQYF.

CDR3 in DNA: TGTGCCAGCAGCGGCACACTACCGACCAAGGAGCAGTTCTTC. It yields the protein CASSGTLPTKEQFF. V gene TRBV5-4 combines with J gene TRBJ2-1; D remains unclear. The germline V gene has CDR1 SGHNT and CDR2 YYREEE (reference sequence). This CDR3 is 14 amino acids long. Between the trimmed V and J ends, which lost 4 bases and 10 bases, there was a span of 18 bases.

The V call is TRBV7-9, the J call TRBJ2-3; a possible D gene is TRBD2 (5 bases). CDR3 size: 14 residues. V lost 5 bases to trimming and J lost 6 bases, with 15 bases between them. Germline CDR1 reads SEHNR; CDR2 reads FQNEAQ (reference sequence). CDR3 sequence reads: CASSPTTLGDTQYF. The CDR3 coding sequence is TGTGCCAGCAGCCCGACTACCCTGGGGGATACGCAGTATTTT.

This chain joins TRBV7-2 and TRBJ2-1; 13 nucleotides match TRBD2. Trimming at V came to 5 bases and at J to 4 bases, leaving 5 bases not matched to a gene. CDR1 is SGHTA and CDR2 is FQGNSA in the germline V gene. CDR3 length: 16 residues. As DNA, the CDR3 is TGTGCCAGCAGCCCCCGGACTAGCGGGGGATACAATGAGCAGTTCTTC. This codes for CASSPRTSGGYNEQFF.

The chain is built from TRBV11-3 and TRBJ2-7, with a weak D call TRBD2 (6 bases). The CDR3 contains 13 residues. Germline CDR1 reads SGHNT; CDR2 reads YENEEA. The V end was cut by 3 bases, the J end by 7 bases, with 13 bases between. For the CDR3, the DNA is TGTGCCAGCAGCTTCACGGCGGCGGGGGAGCAGTACGTC. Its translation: CASSFTAAGEQYV.

CDR3 loop: CASSLDRASGNTIYF. CDR3 DNA: TGCGCCAGCAGCCTGGACAGAGCCTCTGGAAACACCATATATTTT. J is TRBJ1-3 and V is TRBV4-1, with a possible D match to TRBD1 (6 bases). The CDR3 spans 15 residues. V lost 4 bases to trimming and J lost 0 bases, with 10 bases between them. Germline-derived CDR1 and CDR2 are MGHRA and YSYEKL.

The CDR3 DNA reads TGTGCCAGCAGCTTGGGCAGGGGGTTAGGTCAGCCCCAGCATTTT. This gives the protein CASSLGRGLGQPQHF. The chain recombines TRBV7-2 with TRBJ1-5; 7 nucleotides line up with TRBD1. The CDR3 totals 15 residues. V trimming: 3 bases; J trimming: 6 bases; junction bases outside the gene matches: 8. Per germline, CDR1 SGHTA and CDR2 FQGNSA.

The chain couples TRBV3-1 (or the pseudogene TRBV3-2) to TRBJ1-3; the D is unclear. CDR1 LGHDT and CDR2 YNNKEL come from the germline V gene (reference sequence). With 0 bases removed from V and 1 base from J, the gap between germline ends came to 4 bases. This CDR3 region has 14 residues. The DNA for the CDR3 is TGTGCCAGCAGCCAAGAAGGATCTGGAAACACCATATATTTT. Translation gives CASSQEGSGNTIYF.

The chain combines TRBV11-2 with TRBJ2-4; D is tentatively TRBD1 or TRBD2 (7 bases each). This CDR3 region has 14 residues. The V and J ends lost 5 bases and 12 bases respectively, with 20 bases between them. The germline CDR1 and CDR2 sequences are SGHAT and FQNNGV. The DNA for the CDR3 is TGTGCCAGCAGCCCAAGGCAGGGGGGGGCTACTCAGTACTTC. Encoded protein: CASSPRQGGATQYF. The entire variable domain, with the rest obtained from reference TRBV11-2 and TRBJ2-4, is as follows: EAGVAQSPRYKIIEKRQSVAFWCNPISGHATLYWYQQILGQGPKLLIQFQNNGVVDDSQLPKDRFSAERLKGVDSTLKIQPAKLEDSAVYLCASSPRQGGATQYFGAGTRLSVL.

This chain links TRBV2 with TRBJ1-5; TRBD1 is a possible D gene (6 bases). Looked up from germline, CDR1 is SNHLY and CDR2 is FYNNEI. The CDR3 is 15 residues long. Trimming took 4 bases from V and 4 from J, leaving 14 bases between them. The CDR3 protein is CASSGVGGLNQPQHF. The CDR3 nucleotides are TGTGCCAGCAGTGGTGTAGGGGGATTAAATCAGCCCCAGCATTTT. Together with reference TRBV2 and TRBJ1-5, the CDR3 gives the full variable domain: EPEVTQTPSHQVTQMGQEVILRCVPISNHLYFYWYRQILGQKVEFLVSFYNNEISEKSEIFDDQFSVERPDGSNFTLKIRSTKLEDSAMYFCASSGVGGLNQPQHFGDGTRLSIL.

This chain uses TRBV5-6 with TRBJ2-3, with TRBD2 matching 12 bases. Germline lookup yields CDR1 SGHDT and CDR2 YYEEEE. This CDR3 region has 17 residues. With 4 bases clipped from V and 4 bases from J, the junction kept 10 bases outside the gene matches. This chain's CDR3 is CASSELPSGRAADTQYF. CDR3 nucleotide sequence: TGTGCCAGCAGCGAACTCCCTAGCGGGAGGGCCGCAGATACGCAGTATTTT.

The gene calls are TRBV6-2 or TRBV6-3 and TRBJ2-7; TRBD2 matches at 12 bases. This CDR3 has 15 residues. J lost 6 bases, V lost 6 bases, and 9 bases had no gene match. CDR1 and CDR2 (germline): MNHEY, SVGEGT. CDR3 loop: CASSLLAGGLGEQYF. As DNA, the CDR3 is TGTGCCAGCAGCCTCCTAGCGGGGGGGCTGGGCGAGCAGTACTTC.